This T cell receptor (beta chain) appears in the sequencing data of a study of identifying expanded T cells in peripheral blood. Clones were sequenced by immunoSEQ multiplex PCR, and TCRdb holds only the in-frame ones, with some missing. The table lists around 130,000 clones, approximately 86% of them singletons. The source is a person between 18 and 75 years old in good health. Sequences were obtained from blood.

The CDR3, as DNA: TGTGCCAGCAGTTCATCGTCAAGCGGGGACTACGAGCAGTACTTC. This gives the protein CASSSSSSGDYEQYF. V and J are TRBV6-6 and TRBJ2-7; 7 nucleotides line up with TRBD2. Trimming cost V 4 bases and J 3 bases; bases outside gene matches: 9. The CDR3 loop spans 15 amino acids. CDR1 and CDR2 (germline): MNHNY, SVGAGI (reference sequence).